This T cell receptor (beta chain) was captured by sequencing in a study of response to subunit inactivated influenza vaccine. TCRdb recomputed calls from the RT-PCR reads with MiXCR, one row per CDR3 protein. This sample carries 430,000 or so distinct CDR3 sequences, 9.5% to 12% of them seen once, and the ten largest clones take roughly 12%. Points from the study as a whole: T cells newly recruited by each seasonal influenza vaccination are few, the authors suggested.

Note on this clonotype: Its target is not known.

This TCR derives from a man in his fifties or sixties who received an inactivated influenza vaccine. Sequencing used PBMCs from blood, obtained 40 to 50 days after vaccination.

CDR3 protein: CSARLWRNNEQFF. CDR3 nucleotides: TGCAGTGCTAGATTATGGCGGAACAATGAGCAGTTCTTC. V usage is TRBV20-1 and J usage is TRBJ2-1; no reliable D call. The CDR3 is made up of 13 amino acids. The germline gives CDR1 DFQATT, CDR2 SNEGSKA (reference sequence). Deletions cut 2 bases from V and 5 bases from J, with 10 bases between.